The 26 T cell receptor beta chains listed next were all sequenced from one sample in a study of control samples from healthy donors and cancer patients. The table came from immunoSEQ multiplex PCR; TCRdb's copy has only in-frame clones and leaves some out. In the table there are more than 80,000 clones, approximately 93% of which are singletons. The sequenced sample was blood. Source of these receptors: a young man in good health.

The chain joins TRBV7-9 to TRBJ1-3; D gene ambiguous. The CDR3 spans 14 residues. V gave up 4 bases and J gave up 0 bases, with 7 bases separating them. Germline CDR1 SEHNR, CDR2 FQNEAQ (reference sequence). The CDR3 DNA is TGTGCCAGCAGCTCGTCTGGCTCTGGAAACACCATATATTTT. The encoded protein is CASSSSGSGNTIYF.

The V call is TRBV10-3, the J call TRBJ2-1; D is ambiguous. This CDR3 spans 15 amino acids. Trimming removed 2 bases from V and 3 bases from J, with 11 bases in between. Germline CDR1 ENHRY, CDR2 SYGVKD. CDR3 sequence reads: CAISERAGNYNEQFF. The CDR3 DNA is TGTGCCATCAGTGAGCGGGCAGGTAACTACAATGAGCAGTTCTTC.

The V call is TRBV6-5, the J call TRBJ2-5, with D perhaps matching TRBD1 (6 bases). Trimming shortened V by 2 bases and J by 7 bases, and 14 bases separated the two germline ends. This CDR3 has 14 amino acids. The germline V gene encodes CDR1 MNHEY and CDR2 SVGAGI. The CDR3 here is CASSYEGQQWTQYF. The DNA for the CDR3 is TGTGCCAGCAGTTACGAAGGACAGCAATGGACCCAGTACTTC.

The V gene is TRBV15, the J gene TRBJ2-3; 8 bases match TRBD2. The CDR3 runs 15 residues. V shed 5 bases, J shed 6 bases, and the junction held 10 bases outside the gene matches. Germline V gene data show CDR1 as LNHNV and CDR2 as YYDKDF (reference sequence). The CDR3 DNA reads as TGTGCCACCAGCGCCGGGGGGGAGGCAGAGGATACGCAGTATTTT. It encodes CATSAGGEAEDTQYF.

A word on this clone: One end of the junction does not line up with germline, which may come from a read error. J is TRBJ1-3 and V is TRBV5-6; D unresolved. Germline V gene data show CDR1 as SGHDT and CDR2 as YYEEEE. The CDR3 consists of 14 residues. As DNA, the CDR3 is TGTGCCAGCAGCTTGGTTGACTCTAGAAACACCATATATTTT. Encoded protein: CASSLVDSRNTIYF.

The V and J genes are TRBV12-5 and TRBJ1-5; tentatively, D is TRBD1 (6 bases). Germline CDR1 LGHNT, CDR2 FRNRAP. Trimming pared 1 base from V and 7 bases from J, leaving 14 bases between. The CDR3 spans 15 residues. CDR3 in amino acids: CASGLDEDSLQPQHF. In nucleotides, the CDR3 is TGTGCTAGTGGTTTGGATGAGGACAGTCTCCAGCCCCAGCATTTT.

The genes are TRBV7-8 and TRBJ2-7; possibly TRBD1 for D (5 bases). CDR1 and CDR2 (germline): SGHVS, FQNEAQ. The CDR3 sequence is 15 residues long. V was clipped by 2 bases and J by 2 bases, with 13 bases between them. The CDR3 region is CASSLKQGLTYEQYF. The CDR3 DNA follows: TGTGCCAGCAGCTTAAAGCAGGGCCTAACCTACGAGCAGTACTTC.

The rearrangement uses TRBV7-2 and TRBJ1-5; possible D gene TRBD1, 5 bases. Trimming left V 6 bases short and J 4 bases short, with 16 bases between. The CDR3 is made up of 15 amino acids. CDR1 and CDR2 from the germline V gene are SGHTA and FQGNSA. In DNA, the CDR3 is TGTGCCAGCAGTCGGACACAGCCGAATAATCAGCCCCAGCATTTT. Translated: CASSRTQPNNQPQHF.

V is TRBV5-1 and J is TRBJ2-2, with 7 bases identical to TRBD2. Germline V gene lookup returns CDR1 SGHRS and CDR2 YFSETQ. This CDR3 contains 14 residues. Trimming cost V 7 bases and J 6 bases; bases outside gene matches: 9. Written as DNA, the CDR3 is TGCGCCAGCTCCCTAGCGGAAGTCCCCGGGGAGCTGTTTTTT. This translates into CASSLAEVPGELFF.

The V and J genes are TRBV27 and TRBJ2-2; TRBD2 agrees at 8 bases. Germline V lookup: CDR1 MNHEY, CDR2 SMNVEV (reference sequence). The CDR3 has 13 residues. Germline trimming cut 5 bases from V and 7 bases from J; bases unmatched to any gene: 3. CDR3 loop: CASSPREGGELFF. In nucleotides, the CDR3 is TGTGCCAGCAGTCCCCGGGAGGGCGGGGAGCTGTTTTTT.

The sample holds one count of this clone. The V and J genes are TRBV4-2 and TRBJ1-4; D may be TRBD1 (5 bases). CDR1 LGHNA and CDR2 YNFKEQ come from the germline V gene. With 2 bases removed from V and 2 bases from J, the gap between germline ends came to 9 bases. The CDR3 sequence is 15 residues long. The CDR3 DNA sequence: TGTGCCAGCAGCCAACAAGACAGCACTAATGAAAAACTGTTTTTT. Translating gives CASSQQDSTNEKLFF.

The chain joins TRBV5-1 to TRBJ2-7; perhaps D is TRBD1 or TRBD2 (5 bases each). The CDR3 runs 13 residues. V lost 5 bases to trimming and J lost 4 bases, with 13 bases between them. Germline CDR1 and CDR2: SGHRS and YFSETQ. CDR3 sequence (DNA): TGCGCCAGCAGATCTGGGGGTGGGTACGAGCAGTACTTC. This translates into CASRSGGGYEQYF.

CDR3 in DNA: TGTGCCAGCAGTTACGGACGGGAGGCTGAAGCTTTCTTT. Translating it yields CASSYGREAEAFF. V and J are TRBV6-5 and TRBJ1-1, with D uncertain. Germline V gene data show CDR1 as MNHEY and CDR2 as SVGAGI. Trimming took off 2 bases at V and 6 bases at J, with 10 bases between the two ends. This CDR3 is built from 13 residues.

CDR3 nucleotides: TGTGCCAGTAGAGGGCAGGGGGCTCAGCCCCAGCATTTT. Its translation is CASRGQGAQPQHF. The genes are TRBV19 and TRBJ1-5; 8 bases match TRBD1. Germline CDR1 LNHDA, CDR2 SQIVND (reference sequence). CDR3 length equals 13 residues. Germline trimming cut 6 bases from V and 6 bases from J; bases unmatched to any gene: 4.

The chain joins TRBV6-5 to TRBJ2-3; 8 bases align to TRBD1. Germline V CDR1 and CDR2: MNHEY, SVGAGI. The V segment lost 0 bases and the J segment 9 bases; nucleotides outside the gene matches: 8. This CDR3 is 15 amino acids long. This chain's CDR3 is CASSYSISRGPTQYF. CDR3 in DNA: TGTGCCAGCAGTTACTCGATAAGCAGGGGGCCAACGCAGTATTTT.

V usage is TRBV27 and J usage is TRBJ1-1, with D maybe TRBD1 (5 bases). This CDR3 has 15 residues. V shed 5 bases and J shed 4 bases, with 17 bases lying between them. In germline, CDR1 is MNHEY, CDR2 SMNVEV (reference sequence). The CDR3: CASSGGWKAGTEAFF. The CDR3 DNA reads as TGTGCCAGCAGTGGGGGTTGGAAGGCGGGCACTGAAGCTTTCTTT.

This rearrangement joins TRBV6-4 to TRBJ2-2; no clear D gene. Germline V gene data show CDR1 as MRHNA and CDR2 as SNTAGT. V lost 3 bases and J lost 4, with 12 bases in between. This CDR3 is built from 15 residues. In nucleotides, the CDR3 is TGTGCCAGCAGTGAAAGGGCAGATTCCACCGGGGAGCTGTTTTTT. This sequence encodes CASSERADSTGELFF.

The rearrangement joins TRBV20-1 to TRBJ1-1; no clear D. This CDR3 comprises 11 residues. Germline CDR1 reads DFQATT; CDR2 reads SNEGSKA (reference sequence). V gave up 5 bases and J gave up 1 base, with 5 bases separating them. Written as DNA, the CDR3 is TGCAGTGCTGCAGAGAACACTGAAGCTTTCTTT. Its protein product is CSAAENTEAFF.

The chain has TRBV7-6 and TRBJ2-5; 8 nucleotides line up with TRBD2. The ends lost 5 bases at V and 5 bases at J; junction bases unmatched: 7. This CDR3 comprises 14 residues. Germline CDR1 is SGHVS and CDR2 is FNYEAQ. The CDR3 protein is CASSTPGLVETQYF. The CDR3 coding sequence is TGTGCCAGCAGCACGCCGGGACTAGTTGAGACCCAGTACTTC.

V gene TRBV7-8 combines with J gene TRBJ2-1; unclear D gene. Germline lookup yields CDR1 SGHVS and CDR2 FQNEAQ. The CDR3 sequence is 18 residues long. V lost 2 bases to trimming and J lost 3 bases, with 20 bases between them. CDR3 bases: TGTGCCAGCAGCTTAAAGGGATGGGTCACAGACTTCTACAATGAGCAGTTCTTC. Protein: CASSLKGWVTDFYNEQFF.

The CDR3 reads CASSPTEVGPQDVQPQHF. CDR3 nucleotide sequence: TGCGCCAGCAGCCCCACCGAAGTAGGACCCCAGGACGTTCAGCCCCAGCATTTT. The chain links TRBV4-1 to TRBJ1-5; D uncertain. Trimming took off 4 bases at V and 6 bases at J, with 25 bases between the two ends. The CDR3 has 18 residues. Germline V gene lookup returns CDR1 MGHRA and CDR2 YSYEKL.

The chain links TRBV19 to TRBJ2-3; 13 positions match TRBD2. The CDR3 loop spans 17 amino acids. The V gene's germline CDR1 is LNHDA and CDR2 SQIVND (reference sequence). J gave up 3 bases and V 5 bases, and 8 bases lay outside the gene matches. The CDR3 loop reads CASSAWTSGSWTDTQYF. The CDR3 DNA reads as TGTGCCAGTAGTGCCTGGACTAGCGGGAGTTGGACAGATACGCAGTATTTT.

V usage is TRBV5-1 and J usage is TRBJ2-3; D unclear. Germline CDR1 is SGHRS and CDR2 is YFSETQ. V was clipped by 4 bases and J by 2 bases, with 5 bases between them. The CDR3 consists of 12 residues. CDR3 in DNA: TGCGCCAGCAGCGAAGTCACAGATACGCAGTATTTT. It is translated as CASSEVTDTQYF.

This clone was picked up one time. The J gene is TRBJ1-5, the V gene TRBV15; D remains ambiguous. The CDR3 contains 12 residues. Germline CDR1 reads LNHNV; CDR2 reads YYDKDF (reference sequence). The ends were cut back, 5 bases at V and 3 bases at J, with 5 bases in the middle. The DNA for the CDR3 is TGTGCCACCAGCGGAAACAATCAGCCCCAGCATTTT. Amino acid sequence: CATSGNNQPQHF.

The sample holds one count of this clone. In DNA, the CDR3 is TGCGCCAGCAGCCCTATGGTTGGAAACACCATATATTTT. It codes for CASSPMVGNTIYF. This sequence joins TRBV4-1 and TRBJ1-3; unclear D gene. The V end lost 4 bases, the J end lost 3 bases, and 7 bases lay between the germline ends. The CDR3 covers 13 residues. Germline CDR1 and CDR2: MGHRA and YSYEKL.

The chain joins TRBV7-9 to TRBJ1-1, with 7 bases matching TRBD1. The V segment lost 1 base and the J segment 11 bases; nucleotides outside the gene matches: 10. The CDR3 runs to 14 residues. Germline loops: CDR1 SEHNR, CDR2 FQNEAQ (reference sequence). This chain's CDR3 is CASSLGRQGGFAFF. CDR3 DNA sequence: TGTGCCAGCAGCTTAGGGCGGCAGGGGGGGTTTGCTTTCTTT.